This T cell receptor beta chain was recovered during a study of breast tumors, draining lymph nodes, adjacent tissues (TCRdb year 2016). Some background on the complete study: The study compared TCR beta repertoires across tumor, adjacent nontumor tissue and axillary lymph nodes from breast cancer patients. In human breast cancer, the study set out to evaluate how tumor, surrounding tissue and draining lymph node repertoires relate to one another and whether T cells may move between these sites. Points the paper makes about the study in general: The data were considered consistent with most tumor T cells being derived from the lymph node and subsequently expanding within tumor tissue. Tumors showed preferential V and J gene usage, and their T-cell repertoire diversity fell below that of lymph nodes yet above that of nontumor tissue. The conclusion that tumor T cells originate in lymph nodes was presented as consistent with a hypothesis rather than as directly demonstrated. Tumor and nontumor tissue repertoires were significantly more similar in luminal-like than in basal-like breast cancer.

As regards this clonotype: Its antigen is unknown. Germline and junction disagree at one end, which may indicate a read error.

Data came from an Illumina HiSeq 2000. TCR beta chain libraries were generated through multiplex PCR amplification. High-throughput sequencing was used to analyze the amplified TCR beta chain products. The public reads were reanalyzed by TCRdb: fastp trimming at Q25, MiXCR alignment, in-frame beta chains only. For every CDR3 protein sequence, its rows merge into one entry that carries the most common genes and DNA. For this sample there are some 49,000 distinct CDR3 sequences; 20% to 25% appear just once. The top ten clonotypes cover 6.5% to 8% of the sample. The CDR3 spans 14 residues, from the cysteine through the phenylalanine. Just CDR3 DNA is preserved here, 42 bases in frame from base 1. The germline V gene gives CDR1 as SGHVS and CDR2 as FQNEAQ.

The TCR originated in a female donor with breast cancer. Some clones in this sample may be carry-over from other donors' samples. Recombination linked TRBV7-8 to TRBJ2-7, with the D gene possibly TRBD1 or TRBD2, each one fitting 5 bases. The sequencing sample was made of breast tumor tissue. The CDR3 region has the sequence CASTPRDPSYEQHF. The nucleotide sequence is TGTGCCAGCACCCCCCGGGACCCCTCCTACGAGCAGCACTTC.